This T cell receptor beta chain was observed in a study of OX40 agonist ivuxolimab in advanced cancers. The CDR3 is 14 amino acids. CDR1 is KGHSH and CDR2 is LQKENI in the germline V gene. V lost 2 bases to trimming and J lost 2 bases, with 9 bases between them. Clones were sequenced by immunoSEQ multiplex PCR, and TCRdb holds only the in-frame ones, with some missing. The sample yields fewer than 60,000 clones, over 70% seen once. This TCR came from an adult with an advanced solid tumor such as melanoma, head and neck, liver or kidney cancer. Specimen: CD4+ or CD8+ T cells sorted from blood, collected in a trial of the OX40 agonist ivuxolimab. V gene TRBV18 combines with J gene TRBJ1-1; D is undetermined. The CDR3 here is CASSPSSKNTEAFF. DNA of the CDR3: TGTGCCAGCTCACCATCTTCCAAAAACACTGAAGCTTTCTTT.